This TCR beta chain was captured in a study of blood T cell repertoires in COVID-19 (TCRdb year 2020). In the study overall: Samples from collaborators originated in the United States, Italy and Spain and spanned both the acute and convalescent phases of COVID-19. The material from the prospective study consisted of cDNA or gDNA derived from T cells, B-cell-depleted T cells, or PBMCs. Deeply sampled blood TCRbeta repertoires from subjects exposed to, actively infected with, or recovered from COVID-19 were included in the dataset. The repertoires were released in a freely available public database intended as a resource for research on the immune response to SARS-CoV-2. The samples were drawn from the first 160 participants of the ongoing ImmuneRACE study and from over a thousand subjects provided by 6 global collaborators. A de-identified subject ID, COVID-19 status, age in years and sex were almost always included in the sample metadata. Where available, HLA class I and class II types were obtained from metadata supplied by the sample provider rather than from assay-based typing. What the work shows at the level of the full study, not this receptor alone: Clinical and demographic metadata were provided uncurated, with the amount varying by source and participant.

Whole blood was collected in K2EDTA tubes by collaborating institutions according to the institutions' own protocols. For TCRbeta analysis, collaborators shipped samples in one of three forms: frozen whole blood, isolated PBMCs, or DNA extracted from either of those sample types. The immunoSEQ Assay, a bias-controlled multiplex PCR, was used to amplify TCRbeta CDR3 regions from genomic DNA. In the paper's pipeline: The number of nucleated cells in each sample was estimated from the amplification of reference gene primers within the assay. Sequence reads were collapsed and filtered to measure the absolute abundance of every unique TCRbeta CDR3 rearrangement. For each sample, productive Simpson clonality was calculated as the square root of Simpson's diversity index over productive rearrangements. Held by TCRdb, this immuneACCESS table contains in-frame sequences only and omits some clones. Under half of the omission traces to an unresolved V gene where checked; the cause of the rest is unknown. V, J and clone size were drawn from that table, and D and trimming were deduced from the DNA. For this sample the table gives 170,000 or so clones, of which around 84% were detected only once. The top ten clones comprise about 7% of the sample.

Notes on this clone: No cognate antigen has been identified for it. Base qualities are not at hand, and no much larger clone is one base apart.

The CDR3 measures 12 amino acids from cysteine to phenylalanine. Just the 36-base CDR3 DNA is kept, in frame starting at base 1. The germline V gene supplies CDR1 SQVTM and CDR2 ANQGSEA. Trimming accounts for 4 bases at V and 7 bases at J, while the number of junction bases matched to no gene is 6. Sequenced material: peripheral blood. The chain is encoded by TRBV29-1 joined to TRBJ1-2; a stretch of 7 junction bases matches TRBD1. The clonotype originates from a man over 45 with active or convalescent COVID-19. The CDR3 region reads CSVAQGPGGYTF. The nucleotides are TGCAGCGTTGCACAGGGGCCGGGTGGCTACACCTTC.